The entry below describes one T cell receptor beta chain. What it binds is unknown. This specimen belongs to a study of Graves' ophthalmopathy and Graves' hyperthyroidism. Findings of the study overall: The authors also found most expanded thyroid clonotypes above 0.001 frequency in blood. Ophthalmopathy progression was predicted with 55% to 71% sensitivity and about 72% specificity.

Researchers took RNA transcripts and amplified TCR beta CDR3 regions from them. Following a first-round RT-PCR that used HTBI primers, a second-round multiplex PCR was carried out. TCRdb re-called the multiplex PCR reads through MiXCR, storing one row per CDR3 protein. The table has approximately 1.2 million distinct CDR3 sequences, about 35% seen once. Hyperthyroidism patients were newly diagnosed, ill under 2 months, and aged 18 to 65 years. Clinicians diagnosed using symptoms, serum thyroxine, TRAb, thyroid ultrasound and orbital computed tomography. The receptor comes from an adult man with Graves' hyperthyroidism. The sequencing sample was made of peripheral blood or thyroid tissue (not recorded which).

The chain's CDR3 is CASSGTNGSSYEQYF. CDR3 coding DNA: TGTGCCAGCAGTGGCACTAACGGGAGCTCCTACGAGCAGTACTTC. This chain uses TRBV12-3 or TRBV12-4 with TRBJ2-7, with D perhaps matching TRBD2 (6 bases). The CDR3 runs 15 residues. V gave up 5 bases and J gave up 0 bases, with 14 bases separating them.